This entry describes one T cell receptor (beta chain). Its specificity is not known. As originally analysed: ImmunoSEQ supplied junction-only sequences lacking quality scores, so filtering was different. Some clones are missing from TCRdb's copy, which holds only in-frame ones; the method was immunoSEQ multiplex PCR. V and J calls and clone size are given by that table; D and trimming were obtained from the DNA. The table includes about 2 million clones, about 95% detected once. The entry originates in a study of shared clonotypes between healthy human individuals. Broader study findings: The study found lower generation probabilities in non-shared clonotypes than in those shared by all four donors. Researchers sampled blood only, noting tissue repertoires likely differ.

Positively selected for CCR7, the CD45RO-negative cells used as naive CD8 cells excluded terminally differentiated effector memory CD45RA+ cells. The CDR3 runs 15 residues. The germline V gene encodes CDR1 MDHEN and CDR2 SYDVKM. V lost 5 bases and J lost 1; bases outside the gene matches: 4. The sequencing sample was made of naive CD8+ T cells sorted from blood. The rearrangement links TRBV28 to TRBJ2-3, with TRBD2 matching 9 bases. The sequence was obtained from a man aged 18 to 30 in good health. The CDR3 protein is CASSPQRGGTDTQYF. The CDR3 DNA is TGTGCCAGCAGTCCCCAGCGGGGGGGCACAGATACGCAGTATTTT.